This T cell receptor (beta chain) was sequenced for a study of vaccination effects on CD4 cells after COVID-19. In the study overall: Either the mRNA-1273 or the BNT162b2 vaccine was given to participants as two doses.

Germline V gene data show CDR1 as KGHSH and CDR2 as LQKENI. Unmatched junction bases numbered 6, after V lost 6 bases and J lost 2 bases. This CDR3 has 14 residues. Before sequencing took place, the ViraFEST assay used viral peptide pools to expand antigen-specific CD4+ T cells. Researchers isolated CD4+ T cells once around 11 days of culture had elapsed. Nucleocapsid antibodies were negative in the vaccine recipients, who had never had SARS-CoV-2 infection. Wells of more than 1.5 million PBMC each were grown with 7.5 to 10 IU/ml IL-2 and roughly 9.2 ug/ml peptides. Cells had half their medium changed to IL-2 medium on days 3 and 7. This clone was counted only a few times. Its antigen is undetermined. Study observations and caveats: By a late point after vaccination, infection- and vaccine-induced clones had shrunk markedly through clonal contraction.

Using immunoSEQ multiplex PCR, the repertoire was profiled, and TCRdb retains in-frame clones only, with some absent. The sample has 25,000 to 35,000 clones, around 75% seen once. V usage is TRBV18 and J usage is TRBJ2-7; TRBD1 agrees at 8 bases. This sample comprised CD4+ T cells from PBMCs cultured with SARS-CoV-2 spike peptides, obtained before COVID-19 vaccination. The TCR originated in a human donor who received a COVID-19 vaccine. CDR3 DNA sequence: TGTGCCAGCTCTTCAGGACAGGGAACCTACGAGCAGTACTTC. As protein: CASSSGQGTYEQYF.